This T cell receptor (beta chain) was recorded in a study of blood T cell repertoires in COVID-19. Overall study: The study drew acute and convalescent COVID-19 samples from the United States, Italy and Spain. From T cells, B-cell-depleted T cells, or PBMCs came the material, which was cDNA or gDNA.

This CDR3 spans 18 amino acids. V lost 5 bases, J lost 2 bases, and 9 bases stayed unmatched. Germline lookup yields CDR1 LNHDA and CDR2 SQIVND (reference sequence). Under the authors' procedure: Cell counts per sample came from amplifying reference gene primers. Profiled with immunoSEQ multiplex PCR; TCRdb holds only in-frame clones, not every one. The DNA gave D and trimming, while V, J and clone size come from that table. Altogether roughly 460,000 clones are present, over 85% being singletons, with the ten largest covering less than 0.95%. Patients at the Seattle site were enrolled during active infection and followed longitudinally.

The chain links TRBV19 to TRBJ2-1; 13 bases line up with TRBD2. Input material: peripheral blood. The source of this sequence is a man younger than 35 with COVID-19, enrolled during active disease. The CDR3, as DNA: TGTGCCAGTAGTCCCCTACTAGCGGGAGGGCCCACCTACAATGAGCAGTTCTTC. It specifies CASSPLLAGGPTYNEQFF.